The rows below give T cell receptor beta chains drawn from one sample of a study of PD-1 and CTLA-4 blockade in melanoma. Using immunoSEQ multiplex PCR, the repertoire was profiled, and TCRdb retains in-frame clones only, with some absent. The table lists around 16,000 clones, approximately 70% of them singletons. The specimen comprised CD8+ T cells from peripheral blood, sampled from a patient given anti-PD-1 treatment. The origin of the receptors is a human donor with melanoma. Both conserved end residues are trimmed from each CDR3. The order of the fields is V gene, J gene, D gene, clone size, CDR3 protein. The D gene is left open where the match is weak. Clone size is stated in some rows and not others, as once, few, many or a class when expanded.

>TRBV4-2|TRBJ1-2|TRBD1|once
ASSQSRGATGVHGYT
>TRBV9|TRBJ2-1|TRBD2|NA
ASSVAGLGHNEQF
>TRBV29-1|TRBJ2-2|TRBD1|NA
SVDRGRTGELF
>TRBV19|TRBJ1-1|TRBD1|NA
ASSILTGGYAEAF
>TRBV11-3|TRBJ2-5|TRBD2|NA
ASSSYSRERETQY
>TRBV14|TRBJ2-3|TRBD1|few
ASSQTGGDPWDTQY
>TRBV6-4|TRBJ2-6|NA|NA
ASSDHSGANVLT
>TRBV6-5|TRBJ2-7|NA|NA
ASSYGLTYEQY
>TRBV29-1|TRBJ1-3|NA|NA
SVERGEGNTIY
>TRBV7-9|TRBJ1-2|TRBD1|NA
ASSTQSGGEGYGYT
>TRBV11-3|TRBJ2-7|NA|NA
ASSLGTADEQY
>TRBV5-5|TRBJ1-2|TRBD1|NA
ASSAWRTGNYGYT
>TRBV11-2|TRBJ2-5|NA|NA
ASSLVPGSQETQY
>TRBV10-1|TRBJ2-3|NA|few
ASSEVRTDTQY
>TRBV6-5|TRBJ2-2|NA|NA
ASNRLGTGELF
>TRBV10-2|TRBJ2-7|TRBD1|NA
ASSPPGQGAYEQY
>TRBV11-2|TRBJ2-3|NA|few
ASSFQGMEPTDTQY